This is a list of T cell receptor beta chains from one sample in a study of radiation and T cells in renal cell carcinoma. Using immunoSEQ multiplex PCR, the repertoire was profiled, and TCRdb retains in-frame clones only, with some absent. The sample has around 80,000 clones, roughly 82% seen once; the top ten hold approximately 6.4%. Sequencing used blood, obtained from a patient whose treatment included radiotherapy and nephrectomy. The receptor source for this set is a man between 60 and 75 years old with renal cell carcinoma. The CDR3 runs from the conserved cysteine through the conserved F or W. A D gene is named only where the DNA matches it firmly. Clone size is given for some rows only: seen once, a few or many times, or a class if the clone is expanded.

>-|TRBJ1-3|TRBD1|TRBV4-2
CASSQGTGGNTIYF
TGTGCCAGCAGCCAAGGGACAGGGGGAAACACCATATATTTT
>-|TRBJ2-3|-|TRBV4-2
CASSQDGASTDTQYF
TGTGCCAGCAGCCAAGATGGGGCTAGCACAGATACGCAGTATTTT
>-|TRBJ1-2|TRBD1|TRBV5-4
CASSLLQGQGEYHGYTF
TGTGCCAGCAGCTTGCTCCAAGGGCAGGGGGAGTACCATGGCTACACCTTC
>-|TRBJ2-4|-|TRBV4-2
CASSQEGTKNIQYF
TGTGCCAGCAGCCAAGAAGGAACCAAAAACATTCAGTACTTC
>-|TRBJ1-1|-|TRBV6-1
CASSEGGGGLLRPEAFF
TGTGCCAGCAGTGAGGGAGGGGGGGGACTTTTGCGCCCTGAAGCTTTCTTT
>once|TRBJ2-7|TRBD1|TRBV7-2
CASSYGRGQNEQYF
TGTGCCAGCAGCTATGGTAGGGGGCAGAACGAGCAGTACTTC
>few|TRBJ2-3|TRBD1|TRBV30
CAWDIKHGTAGSTDTQYF
TGTGCCTGGGACATAAAACACGGGACAGCTGGTTCCACAGATACGCAGTATTTT
>-|TRBJ2-2|TRBD1|TRBV27
CASSKTGTANTGELFF
TGTGCCAGCAGTAAAACCGGGACAGCGAACACCGGGGAGCTGTTTTTT
>once|TRBJ1-1|-|TRBV27
CASSPGTDYTEAFF
TGTGCCAGCAGTCCAGGGACGGATTACACTGAAGCTTTCTTT
>-|TRBJ1-2|TRBD1|TRBV18
CASSPGQGLYGYTF
TGTGCCAGCTCACCAGGACAGGGGCTCTATGGCTACACCTTC
>few|TRBJ2-2|TRBD1|TRBV18
CASSFGQGGTGELFF
TGTGCCAGCTCCTTCGGACAGGGAGGCACCGGGGAGCTGTTTTTT
>-|TRBJ2-3|TRBD2|TRBV27
CASSFPPTSGDKTDTQYF
TGTGCCAGCAGTTTCCCTCCAACTAGCGGGGATAAAACAGATACGCAGTATTTT
>-|TRBJ1-5|-|TRBV10-2
CASSEGAGGNQPQHF
TGCGCCAGCAGTGAAGGGGCAGGGGGCAATCAGCCCCAGCATTTT
>medium-sized|TRBJ2-5|-|TRBV6-6
CASSYIGHWKTQYF
TGTGCCAGCAGTTACATAGGCCACTGGAAGACCCAGTACTTC
>-|TRBJ2-7|-|TRBV2
CASNDRSPYEQYF
TGTGCCAGCAACGACAGGAGCCCCTACGAGCAGTACTTC
>-|TRBJ2-7|-|TRBV28
CASSFRTGSLRLSGTGRYEQYF
TGTGCCAGCAGTTTTCGGACAGGGAGCCTTAGATTAAGCGGGACCGGCAGGTACGAGCAGTACTTC
>-|TRBJ2-5|-|TRBV21-1
CARPGLAPLYQETQYF
TGTGCCAGACCGGGACTAGCGCCACTTTACCAAGAGACCCAGTACTTC
>-|TRBJ1-1|-|TRBV19
CASSIISANTEAFF
TGTGCCAGTAGTATTATCAGCGCTAACACTGAAGCTTTCTTT
>-|TRBJ1-6|TRBD1|TRBV19
CASSIAGGDFSPLHF
TGTGCCAGTAGTATTGCAGGGGGCGATTTTTCACCCCTCCACTTT
>-|TRBJ1-2|-|TRBV2
CAIRHGGRFYGYTF
TGTGCCATCCGACACGGGGGGCGCTTCTATGGCTACACCTTC
>-|TRBJ2-5|TRBD2|TRBV4-1
CASSQEAAGVSQETQYF
TGCGCCAGCAGCCAAGAGGCCGCGGGAGTATCCCAAGAGACCCAGTACTTC
>-|TRBJ1-1|-|TRBV7-2
CASSLALGGLNTEAFF
TGTGCCAGCAGCTTAGCGCTGGGGGGTTTGAACACTGAAGCTTTCTTT
>-|TRBJ2-7|-|TRBV9
CASSVAGHGEQYF
TGTGCCAGCAGCGTAGCAGGCCACGGAGAGCAGTACTTC
>-|TRBJ2-3|-|TRBV19
CASSIRVSTDTQYF
TGTGCCAGTAGTATAAGAGTTAGCACAGATACGCAGTATTTT
>-|TRBJ2-5|-|TRBV5-1
CASSLGYRGSGEETQYF
TGCGCCAGCAGCTTGGGATATCGGGGTTCTGGGGAAGAGACCCAGTACTTC
>-|TRBJ1-5|TRBD1|TRBV28
CASSPARTGIYQPQHF
TGTGCCAGCAGCCCAGCAAGGACAGGGATTTATCAGCCCCAGCATTTT
>-|TRBJ1-1|TRBD1|TRBV6-6
CASSYSPDRASTEAFF
TGTGCCAGCAGTTACTCCCCGGACAGGGCCAGCACTGAAGCTTTCTTT
>few|TRBJ2-2|-|TRBV7-9
CASSSPTNTGELFF
TGTGCCAGCAGCTCCCCCACGAACACCGGGGAGCTGTTTTTT
>-|TRBJ2-3|-|TRBV25-1
CASKGAGRDTQYF
TGTGCCAGCAAGGGGGCGGGACGCGATACGCAGTATTTT
>once|TRBJ2-1|-|TRBV4-3
CASSQTSGNNEQFF
TGCGCCAGCAGCCAAACCTCCGGGAACAATGAGCAGTTCTTC
>-|TRBJ1-2|-|TRBV28
CASSITDNYGYTF
TGTGCCAGCAGTATAACAGATAACTATGGCTACACCTTC
>-|TRBJ2-6|-|TRBV14
CASSPLLEFRANVLTF
TGTGCCAGCAGCCCCTTACTGGAGTTTAGAGCCAACGTCCTGACTTTC
>-|TRBJ1-1|-|TRBV6-5
CASSWGEGIVEAFF
TGTGCCAGCAGTTGGGGGGAGGGGATAGTGGAAGCTTTCTTT
>-|TRBJ2-1|-|TRBV6-4
CASSDSAGSYNEQFF
TGTGCCAGCAGTGACAGTGCGGGTTCCTACAATGAGCAGTTCTTC
>-|TRBJ2-1|-|TRBV7-9
CASWEATINEQFF
TGTGCCAGCTGGGAGGCCACAATCAATGAGCAGTTCTTC
>few|TRBJ1-3|TRBD1|TRBV9
CASSAGQGFSGNTIYF
TGTGCCAGCAGCGCGGGACAGGGATTCTCTGGAAACACCATATATTTT